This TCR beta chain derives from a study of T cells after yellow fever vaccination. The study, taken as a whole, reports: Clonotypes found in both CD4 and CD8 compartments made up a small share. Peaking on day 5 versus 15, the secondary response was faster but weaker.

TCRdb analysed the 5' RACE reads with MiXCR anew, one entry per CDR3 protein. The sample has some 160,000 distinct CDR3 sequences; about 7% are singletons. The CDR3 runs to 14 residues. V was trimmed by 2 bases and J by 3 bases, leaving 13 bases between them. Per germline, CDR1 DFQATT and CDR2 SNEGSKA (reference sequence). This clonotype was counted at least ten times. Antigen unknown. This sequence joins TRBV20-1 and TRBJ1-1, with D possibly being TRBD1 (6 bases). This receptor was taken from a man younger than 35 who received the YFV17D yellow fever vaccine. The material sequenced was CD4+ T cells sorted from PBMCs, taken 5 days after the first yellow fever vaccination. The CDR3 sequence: CSARRGAAHTEAFF. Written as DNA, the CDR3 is TGCAGTGCTAGACGGGGGGCTGCGCACACTGAAGCTTTCTTT.